The 16 T cell receptor beta chains below were found in one sample sequenced in a study of blood T cell repertoires in COVID-19. Using immunoSEQ multiplex PCR, the repertoire was profiled, and TCRdb retains in-frame clones only, with some absent. The repertoire consists of 90,000 to 110,000 clones, with 84% occurring once and the leading ten covering approximately 7.9%. Material for sequencing was peripheral blood. The source is an elderly woman with active or convalescent COVID-19.

The rearrangement uses TRBV21-1 and TRBJ1-2. TRBV21-1 constitutes a pseudogene. CDR3 length equals 15 residues. CDR3 protein: CASSSKRGKNYGYTF. For the CDR3, the DNA is TGTGCCAGCAGCAGTAAGCGAGGGAAGAACTATGGCTACACCTTC.

This clone has a handful of counts. The chain combines TRBV2 with TRBJ1-5; 10 bases are shared with TRBD1. Germline lookup yields CDR1 SNHLY and CDR2 FYNNEI. Trimming at V came to 8 bases and at J to 0 bases, leaving 10 bases not matched to a gene. The CDR3 is 17 amino acids. The chain's CDR3 is CASRWTGGVDSNQPQHF. CDR3 coding DNA: TGTGCCAGCCGATGGACAGGGGGGGTAGATAGCAATCAGCCCCAGCATTTT.

This sequence joins TRBV4-1 and TRBJ1-4; TRBD1 is a possible D gene (5 bases). Per germline, CDR1 MGHRA and CDR2 YSYEKL. This CDR3 comprises 15 residues. Trimming stripped 0 bases from V and 4 bases from J, with 9 bases between. The CDR3: CASSQDGRVNEKLFF. The CDR3 DNA follows: TGCGCCAGCAGCCAAGATGGCAGGGTTAATGAAAAACTGTTTTTT.

This sequence joins TRBV24-1 and TRBJ2-1, with D maybe TRBD1 (6 bases). The CDR3 has 15 residues. Trimming took off 0 bases at V and 5 bases at J, with 10 bases between the two ends. The V gene's germline CDR1 is KGHDR and CDR2 SFDVKD. This chain's CDR3 is CATSDLWGPNNEQFF. CDR3 in DNA: TGTGCCACCAGTGATTTGTGGGGGCCAAACAATGAGCAGTTCTTC.

This clone was seen a single time. One end of the junction is discordant with germline, which a read error may explain. The chain joins TRBV30 to TRBJ2-7; TRBD1 agrees at 8 bases. Germline-derived CDR1 and CDR2 are GTSNPN and SVGIG (reference sequence). This CDR3 spans 11 amino acids. CDR3 coding DNA: TGTGCCTGGAGGGGGGCGGGACAGGCCTTTTTC. Translated: CAWRGAGQAFF.

The chain uses TRBV19 and TRBJ1-3; 9 bases line up with TRBD1. The CDR3 is 15 amino acids. Germline V CDR1 and CDR2: LNHDA, SQIVND (reference sequence). After removal of 5 bases from V and 3 bases from J, the junction contained 5 bases not matched to a gene. CDR3 amino acids: CASSVDRGGGNTIYF. CDR3 DNA sequence: TGTGCCAGTAGTGTGGACAGGGGAGGTGGAAACACCATATATTTT.

This clone appeared a few times. V usage is TRBV10-3 and J usage is TRBJ2-3; 13 nucleotides agree with TRBD2. J was trimmed by 5 bases and V by 10 bases; bases with no gene match: 6. This CDR3 spans 14 amino acids. Germline CDR1 and CDR2: ENHRY and SYGVKD. This CDR3 reads CATRTSGSRDTQYF. The CDR3 DNA reads TGTGCCACCCGGACTAGCGGGAGTAGAGATACGCAGTATTTT.

This clone appeared once. This rearrangement joins TRBV9 to TRBJ2-7; tentatively, D is TRBD1 (6 bases). The CDR3 loop spans 14 amino acids. Germline lookup yields CDR1 SGDLS and CDR2 YYNGEE. V was pared by 2 bases and J by 3 bases, with 12 bases between. In DNA, the CDR3 is TGTGCCAGCAGCGTGACAGGAGCTTTCTACGAGCAGTACTTC. Translating gives CASSVTGAFYEQYF.

The chain recombines TRBV6-5 with TRBJ2-2; 9 bases map to TRBD1. The junction had 4 bases not matched to a gene; V was cut back by 6 bases and J by 2 bases. Germline CDR1 is MNHEY and CDR2 is SVGAGI. The CDR3 extends over 15 amino acids. The CDR3 DNA reads TGTGCCAGCAGGCCGACAGGGGGAAACACCGGGGAGCTGTTTTTT. It specifies CASRPTGGNTGELFF.

J is TRBJ1-1 and V is TRBV19; 8 nucleotides agree with TRBD1. The germline V gene has CDR1 LNHDA and CDR2 SQIVND (reference sequence). This CDR3 spans 16 amino acids. Unmatched junction bases numbered 14, after V lost 7 bases and J lost 4 bases. CDR3 DNA sequence: TGTGCCAGTATAGCAGGGGGCGCGGGTTACAGCACTGAAGCTTTCTTT. It specifies CASIAGGAGYSTEAFF.

The gene calls are TRBV28 and TRBJ2-5; the D gene is possibly TRBD2 (5 bases). CDR1 is MDHEN and CDR2 is SYDVKM in the germline V gene. The CDR3 has 17 amino acids. The germline V and J ends were trimmed by 2 bases and 4 bases, with 20 bases remaining between them. CDR3 protein: CASSLGRYTGIGETQYF. The CDR3 nucleotides read TGTGCCAGCAGTTTAGGGCGCTATACGGGGATCGGAGAGACCCAGTACTTC.

The CDR3: CASSLTGTGAYEQYF. In nucleotides, the CDR3 is TGTGCCAGCAGCTTAACTGGGACAGGGGCCTACGAGCAGTACTTC. The chain joins TRBV7-3 to TRBJ2-7; 10 nucleotides match TRBD1. The V segment lost 0 bases and the J segment 2 bases; nucleotides outside the gene matches: 1. Germline V gene data show CDR1 as SGHTA and CDR2 as FQGTGA. The CDR3 sequence is 15 residues long.

The V gene is TRBV5-6, the J gene TRBJ2-7, with TRBD1 identical over 7 bases. CDR1 and CDR2 (germline): SGHDT, YYEEEE. With V trimmed by 4 bases and J by 2 bases, 9 bases remained unmatched. This CDR3 has 15 amino acids. This CDR3 reads CASSPSPGQTYEQYF. The CDR3 nucleotides are TGTGCCAGCAGCCCCTCCCCGGGACAGACCTACGAGCAGTACTTC.

This clone has a single count. V is TRBV12-5 and J is TRBJ2-1, with D perhaps TRBD2 (6 bases). Trimming cost V 2 bases and J 9 bases, with 8 bases left between them. CDR3 length equals 12 residues. The germline V gene has CDR1 LGHNT and CDR2 FRNRAP. CDR3 amino acids: CASGLIGSEQFF. In DNA, the CDR3 is TGTGCTAGTGGTTTGATCGGGAGTGAGCAGTTCTTC.

This sequence joins TRBV24-1 and TRBJ1-2; D gene uncertain. Germline V CDR1 and CDR2: KGHDR, SFDVKD. The V end lost 1 base, the J end lost 6 bases, and 17 bases lay between the germline ends. The CDR3 is 16 residues long. The chain's CDR3 is CATSDLRWGEGNGYTF. As DNA, the CDR3 is TGTGCCACCAGTGATTTAAGATGGGGAGAAGGCAATGGCTACACCTTC.

This rearrangement joins TRBV10-3 to TRBJ2-1; D is unclear. The CDR3 extends over 11 amino acids. Germline V gives CDR1 ENHRY, CDR2 SYGVKD. Trimming removed 3 bases at V and 8 bases at J, with 5 bases between. The chain's CDR3 is CAISDLHEQFF. In DNA, the CDR3 is TGTGCCATCAGTGACCTCCATGAGCAGTTCTTC.